The source of this T cell receptor beta chain is a study of T cell responses to AZD1222 COVID-19 vaccine. The protocol was immunoSEQ multiplex PCR, while the TCRdb copy is restricted to in-frame clones and leaves out a portion. The data show more than 90,000 clones, approximately 86% seen once. The sample was peripheral blood, taken on day 0 of AZD1222 vaccination. The TCR originated in an adult in good health.

CDR3 sequence: CASSSAYLSGANVLTF. As DNA, the CDR3 is TGTGCCAGCAGCTCCGCCTATCTCTCTGGGGCCAACGTCCTGACTTTC. The chain combines TRBV5-4 with TRBJ2-6; the D is unclear. Germline V lookup: CDR1 SGHNT, CDR2 YYREEE (reference sequence). The germline V and J ends were trimmed by 3 bases and 0 bases, with 10 bases remaining between them. This CDR3 is 16 amino acids long.